This is a list of T cell receptor beta chains from one sample in a study of T-cell reconstitution after alpha-beta-depleted transplantation in children. MiXCR was run by TCRdb on the PCR reads, yielding one entry per CDR3 protein. The sample consists of tens of thousands of distinct CDR3 sequences, about a sixth of them appearing once. Sequencing was performed on PBMCs, mostly from graft donor cells, taken 360 days after TCRalphabeta/CD19-depleted stem cell transplant. These receptor sequences come from a male patient between 2 and 10 years old who had a stem cell transplant for acute lymphoblastic leukemia, so the T cells may come from the graft donor. The CDR3 runs from the conserved cysteine through the conserved F or W. Each record gives: V gene, D gene, clone size, CDR3 length, J gene, CDR3 protein, CDR3 DNA. D genes are given only for firm matches. Some rows mark clone size as missing; the rest say once, few, many or name a class of expanded clone.

>TRBV5-1|-|many|13|TRBJ2-1
CASSFIGYNEQFF
TGCGCCAGCAGCTTCATAGGCTACAATGAGCAGTTCTTC
>TRBV4-1|TRBD2|-|15|TRBJ2-5
CASSQSGEGQETQYF
TGCGCCAGCAGCCAATCTGGGGAGGGGCAAGAGACCCAGTACTTC
>TRBV11-3|-|few|14|TRBJ2-5
CASSSPTYQETQYF
TGTGCCAGCAGCTCCCCAACGTACCAAGAGACCCAGTACTTC
>TRBV6-1|TRBD2|-|18|TRBJ2-3
CASRLGQTSGSAAYTQYF
TGTGCCAGCAGACTGGGACAGACTAGCGGGTCGGCAGCCTATACGCAGTATTTT
>TRBV27|-|few|15|TRBJ2-3
CASSPDLAPTDTQYF
TGTGCCAGCAGTCCGGATCTAGCGCCCACAGATACGCAGTATTTT
>TRBV12-3/TRBV12-4|TRBD2|-|19|TRBJ2-3
CAISLTWPSGRRSTDTQYF
TGTGCCATCAGTTTAACATGGCCTAGCGGGAGGCGAAGCACAGATACGCAGTATTTT
>TRBV20-1|-|-|14|TRBJ2-7
CSAKDQKSSYEQYF
TGCAGTGCTAAAGACCAGAAAAGCTCCTACGAGCAGTACTTC
>TRBV5-1|TRBD2|few|14|TRBJ2-7
CASSFSREGSEQYF
TGCGCCAGCAGCTTTTCGCGGGAGGGCAGCGAGCAGTACTTC
>TRBV6-5|-|many|14|TRBJ1-2
CASSLDRRKHGYTF
TGTGCCAGCAGTTTAGACAGGAGGAAGCATGGCTACACCTTC
>TRBV7-6|-|once|18|TRBJ2-6
CASSPRTVTTPGANVLTF
TGTGCCAGCAGCCCACGGACAGTTACGACACCTGGGGCCAACGTCCTGACTTTC
>TRBV28|-|-|14|TRBJ2-2
CASSFPQSHGELFF
TGTGCCAGCAGTTTTCCCCAATCTCACGGGGAGCTGTTTTTT
>TRBV12-3/TRBV12-4|-|few|19|TRBJ2-6
CASSLRVSGPYSGANVLTF
TGTGCCAGCAGTTTAAGGGTTAGCGGCCCGTACTCTGGGGCCAACGTCCTGACTTTC
>TRBV4-1|TRBD2|-|17|TRBJ2-1
CASSQDRGLAGYNEQFF
TGCGCCAGCAGCCAAGATAGGGGCCTAGCGGGGTACAATGAGCAGTTCTTC
>TRBV10-3|TRBD2|-|16|TRBJ2-7
CAISHYSGWRTYEQYF
TGTGCCATCAGTCACTATAGCGGGTGGAGGACCTACGAGCAGTACTTC
>TRBV13|-|-|13|TRBJ2-1
CASSSPDSHEQFF
TGTGCCAGCAGCTCCCCGGACAGTCATGAGCAGTTCTTC
>TRBV7-8|-|-|14|TRBJ2-1
CASSLGRALNEQFF
TGTGCCAGCAGCTTAGGCAGGGCCCTCAATGAGCAGTTCTTC
>TRBV30|-|few|14|TRBJ2-7
CAWSVRRGAYEQYF
TGTGCCTGGAGTGTTAGGAGGGGGGCCTACGAGCAGTACTTC
>TRBV6-5|-|few|14|TRBJ2-3
CASSYGLLGGTQYF
TGTGCCAGCAGTTATGGGCTGCTCGGTGGTACGCAGTATTTT
>TRBV20-1|-|-|13|TRBJ2-5
CSARSQAYGAQYF
TGCAGTGCTAGGAGTCAGGCCTACGGGGCCCAGTACTTC
>TRBV29-1|TRBD2|many|14|TRBJ2-7
CSVEEKEAGGEQYF
TGCAGCGTTGAAGAAAAGGAGGCGGGAGGCGAGCAGTACTTC
>TRBV5-1|-|few|12|TRBJ2-7
CASSLEADEQYF
TGCGCCAGCAGCTTGGAGGCGGATGAGCAGTACTTC
>TRBV5-4|-|-|15|TRBJ1-2
CASSSGIDSLYGYTF
TGTGCCAGCAGCTCCGGGATCGACAGCCTCTATGGCTACACCTTC
>TRBV10-2|-|-|16|TRBJ2-3
CASSYDRTWVPDTQYF
TGCGCCAGCAGCTACGACAGGACCTGGGTGCCAGATACGCAGTATTTT
>TRBV12-3/TRBV12-4|-|few|15|TRBJ1-1
CASSFGRQGNTEAFF
TGTGCCAGCAGTTTTGGGAGGCAGGGGAATACTGAAGCTTTCTTT
>TRBV7-9|-|few|14|TRBJ2-1
CASSWLISYNEQFF
TGTGCCAGCAGCTGGTTGATCTCCTACAATGAGCAGTTCTTC
>TRBV6-2/TRBV6-3|TRBD2|-|20|TRBJ2-1
CASSYSRQTSPGLEGNEQFF
TGTGCCAGCAGTTACTCCCGACAGACCTCACCGGGACTAGAAGGCAATGAGCAGTTCTTC
>TRBV12-3/TRBV12-4|-|-|12|TRBJ2-5
CASSSGIETQYF
TGTGCCAGCAGTTCAGGGATTGAGACCCAGTACTTC
>TRBV14|-|-|13|TRBJ2-7
CASSQVDIHRRLW
TGTGCCAGCAGCCAAGTGGACATCCATAGGAGGCTTTGG
>TRBV18|TRBD2|few|14|TRBJ2-3
CASSPQGLASTQYF
TGTGCCAGCTCACCCCAGGGACTAGCAAGTACGCAGTATTTT
>TRBV24-1|-|many|15|TRBJ2-7
CATNLRCGPEGEQYF
TGTGCCACCAATCTACGGTGTGGTCCGGAGGGGGAGCAGTACTTC
>TRBV4-2|-|-|14|TRBJ1-3
CASSQERAGNTIYF
TGTGCCAGCAGCCAAGAGAGGGCTGGAAACACCATATATTTT
>TRBV28|TRBD2|-|15|TRBJ2-1
CASSRGTSGYNEQFF
TGTGCCAGCAGTCGAGGGACTAGTGGCTACAATGAGCAGTTCTTC